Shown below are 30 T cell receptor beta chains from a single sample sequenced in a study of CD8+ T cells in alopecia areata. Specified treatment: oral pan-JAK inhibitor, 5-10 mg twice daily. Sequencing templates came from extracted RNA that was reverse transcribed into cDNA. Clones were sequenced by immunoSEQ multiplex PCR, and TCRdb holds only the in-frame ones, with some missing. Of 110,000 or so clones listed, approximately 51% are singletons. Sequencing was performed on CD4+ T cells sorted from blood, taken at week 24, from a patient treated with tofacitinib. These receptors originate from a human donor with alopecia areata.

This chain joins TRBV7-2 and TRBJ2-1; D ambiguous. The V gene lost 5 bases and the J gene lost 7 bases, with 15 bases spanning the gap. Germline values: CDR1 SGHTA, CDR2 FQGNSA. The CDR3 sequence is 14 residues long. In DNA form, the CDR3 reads TGTGCCAGCAGCATGTACATCCCTCGGAATGAGCAGTTCTTC. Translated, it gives CASSMYIPRNEQFF.

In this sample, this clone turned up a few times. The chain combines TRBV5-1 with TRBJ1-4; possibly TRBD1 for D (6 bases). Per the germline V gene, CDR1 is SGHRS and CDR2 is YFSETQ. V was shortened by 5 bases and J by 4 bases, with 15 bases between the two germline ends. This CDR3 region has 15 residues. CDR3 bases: TGCGCCAGCAGAGGACAGCCGGTCCGTAATGAAAAACTGTTTTTT. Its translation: CASRGQPVRNEKLFF.

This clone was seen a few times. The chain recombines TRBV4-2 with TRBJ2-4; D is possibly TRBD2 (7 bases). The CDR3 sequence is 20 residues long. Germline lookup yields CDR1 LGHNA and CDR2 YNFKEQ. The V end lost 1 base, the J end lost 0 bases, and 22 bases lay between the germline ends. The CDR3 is CASSQVPGGRGELAKNIQYF. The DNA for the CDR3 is TGTGCCAGCAGCCAAGTTCCGGGGGGCCGAGGGGAGCTAGCCAAAAACATTCAGTACTTC.

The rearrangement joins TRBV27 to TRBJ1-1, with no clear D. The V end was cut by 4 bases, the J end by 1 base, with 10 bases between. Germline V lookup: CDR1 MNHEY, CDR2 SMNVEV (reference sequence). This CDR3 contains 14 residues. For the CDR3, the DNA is TGTGCCAGCAGTTCTTACTCGGGGAACACTGAAGCTTTCTTT. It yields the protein CASSSYSGNTEAFF.

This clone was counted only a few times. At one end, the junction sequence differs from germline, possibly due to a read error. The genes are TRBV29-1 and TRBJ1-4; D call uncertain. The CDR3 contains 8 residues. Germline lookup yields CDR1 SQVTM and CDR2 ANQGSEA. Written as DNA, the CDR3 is TGCAGCGTTGATGGGTCTCGTTTC. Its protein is CSVDGSRF.

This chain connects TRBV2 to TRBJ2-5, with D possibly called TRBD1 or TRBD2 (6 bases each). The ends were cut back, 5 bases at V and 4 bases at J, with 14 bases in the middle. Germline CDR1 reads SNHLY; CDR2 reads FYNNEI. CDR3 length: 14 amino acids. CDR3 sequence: CASSSGRGGETQYF. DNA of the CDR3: TGTGCCAGCAGTTCCGGCAGGGGAGGAGAGACCCAGTACTTC.

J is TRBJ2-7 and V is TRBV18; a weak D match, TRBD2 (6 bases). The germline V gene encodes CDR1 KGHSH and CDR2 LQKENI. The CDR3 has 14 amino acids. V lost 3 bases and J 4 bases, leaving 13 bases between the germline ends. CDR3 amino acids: CASSPSQEGYEQYF. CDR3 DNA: TGTGCCAGCTCACCGTCCCAGGAGGGGTACGAGCAGTACTTC.

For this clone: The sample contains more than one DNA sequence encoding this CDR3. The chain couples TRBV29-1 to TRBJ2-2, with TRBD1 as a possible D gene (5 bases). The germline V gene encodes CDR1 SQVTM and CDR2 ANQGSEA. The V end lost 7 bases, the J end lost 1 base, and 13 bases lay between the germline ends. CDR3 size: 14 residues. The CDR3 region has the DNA TGCAGCGCTGGAAGGGGCCAGAACACCGGGGAGCTGTTTTTT. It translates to CSAGRGQNTGELFF.

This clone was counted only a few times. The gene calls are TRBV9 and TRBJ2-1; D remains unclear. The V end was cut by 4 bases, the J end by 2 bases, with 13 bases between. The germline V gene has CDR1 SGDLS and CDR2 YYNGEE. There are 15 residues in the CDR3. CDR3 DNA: TGTGCCAGCAGCCCCGGACGAGGTACCTACAATGAGCAGTTCTTC. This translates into CASSPGRGTYNEQFF.

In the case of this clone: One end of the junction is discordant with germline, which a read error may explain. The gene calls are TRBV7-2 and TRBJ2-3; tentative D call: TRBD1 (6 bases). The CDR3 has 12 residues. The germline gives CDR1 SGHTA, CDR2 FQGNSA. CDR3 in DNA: TGTGCCAGCAGCTTATTCGATAGCGCAGGGGTGTTT. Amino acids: CASSLFDSAGVF. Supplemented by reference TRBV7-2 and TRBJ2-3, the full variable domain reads GAGVSQSPSNKVTEKGKDVELRCDPISGHTALYWYRQSLGQGLEFLIYFQGNSAPDKSGLPSDRFSAERTGGSVSTLTIQRTQQEDSAVYLCASSLFDSAGVFGPGTRLTVL.

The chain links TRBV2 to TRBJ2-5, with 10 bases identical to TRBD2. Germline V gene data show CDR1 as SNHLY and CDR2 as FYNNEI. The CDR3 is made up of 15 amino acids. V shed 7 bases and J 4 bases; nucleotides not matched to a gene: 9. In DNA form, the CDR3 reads TGTGCCAGCACCGAGGTTCTAGCGGGGGTAGAGACCCAGTACTTC. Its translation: CASTEVLAGVETQYF. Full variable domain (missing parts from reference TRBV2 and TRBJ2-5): EPEVTQTPSHQVTQMGQEVILRCVPISNHLYFYWYRQILGQKVEFLVSFYNNEISEKSEIFDDQFSVERPDGSNFTLKIRSTKLEDSAMYFCASTEVLAGVETQYFGPGTRLLVL.

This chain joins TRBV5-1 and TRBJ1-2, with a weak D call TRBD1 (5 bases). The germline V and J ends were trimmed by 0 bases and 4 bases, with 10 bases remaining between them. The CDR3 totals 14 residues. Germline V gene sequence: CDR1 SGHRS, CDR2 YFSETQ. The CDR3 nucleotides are TGCGCCAGCAGCTTGGCCCCCGGGGGCTATGGCTACACCTTC. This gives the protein CASSLAPGGYGYTF.

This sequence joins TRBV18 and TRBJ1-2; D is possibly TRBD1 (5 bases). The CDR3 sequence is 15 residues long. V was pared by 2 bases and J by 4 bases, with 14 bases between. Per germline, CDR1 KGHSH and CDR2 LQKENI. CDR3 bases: TGTGCCAGCTCACCAGATCCCCAGGGAGCCTATGGCTACACCTTC. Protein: CASSPDPQGAYGYTF. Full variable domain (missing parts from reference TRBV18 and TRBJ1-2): NAGVMQNPRHLVRRRGQEARLRCSPMKGHSHVYWYRQLPEEGLKFMVYLQKENIIDESGMPKERFSAEFPKEGPSILRIQQVVRGDSAAYFCASSPDPQGAYGYTFGSGTRLTVV.

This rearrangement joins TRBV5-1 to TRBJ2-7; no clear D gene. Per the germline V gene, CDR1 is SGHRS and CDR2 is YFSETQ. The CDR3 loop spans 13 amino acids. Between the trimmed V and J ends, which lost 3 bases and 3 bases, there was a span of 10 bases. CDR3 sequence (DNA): TGCGCCAGCAGCTACGAGGCTCTCTACGAGCAGTACTTC. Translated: CASSYEALYEQYF.

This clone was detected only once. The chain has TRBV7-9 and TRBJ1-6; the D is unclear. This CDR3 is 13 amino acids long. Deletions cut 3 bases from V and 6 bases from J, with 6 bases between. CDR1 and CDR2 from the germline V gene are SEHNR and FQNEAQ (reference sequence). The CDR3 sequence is CASSFGSNSPLHF. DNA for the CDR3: TGTGCCAGCAGCTTTGGCAGTAATTCACCCCTCCACTTT. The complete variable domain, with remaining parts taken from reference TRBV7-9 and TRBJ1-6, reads DTGVSQNPRHKITKRGQNVTFRCDPISEHNRLYWYRQTLGQGPEFLTYFQNEAQLEKSRLLSDRFSAERPKGSFSTLEIQRTEQGDSAMYLCASSFGSNSPLHFGNGTRLTVT.

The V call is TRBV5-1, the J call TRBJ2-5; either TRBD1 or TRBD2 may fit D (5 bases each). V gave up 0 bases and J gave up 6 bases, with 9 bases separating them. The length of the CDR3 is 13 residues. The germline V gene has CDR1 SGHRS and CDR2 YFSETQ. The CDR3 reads CASSLDTGQTQYF. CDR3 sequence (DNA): TGCGCCAGCAGCTTGGATACGGGGCAGACCCAGTACTTC.

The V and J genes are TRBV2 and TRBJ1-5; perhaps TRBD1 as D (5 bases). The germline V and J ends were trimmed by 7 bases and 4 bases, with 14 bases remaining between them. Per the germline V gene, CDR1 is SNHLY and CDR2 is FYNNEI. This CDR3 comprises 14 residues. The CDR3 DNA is TGTGCCAGCAATGATAGGGGAAGGAATCAGCCCCAGCATTTT. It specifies CASNDRGRNQPQHF.

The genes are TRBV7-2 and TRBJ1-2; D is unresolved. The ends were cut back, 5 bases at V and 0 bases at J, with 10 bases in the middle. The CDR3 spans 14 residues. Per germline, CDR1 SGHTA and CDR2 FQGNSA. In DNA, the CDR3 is TGTGCCAGCAGCGCAGGACGACCTAACTATGGCTACACCTTC. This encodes CASSAGRPNYGYTF. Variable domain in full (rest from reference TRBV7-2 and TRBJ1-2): GAGVSQSPSNKVTEKGKDVELRCDPISGHTALYWYRQSLGQGLEFLIYFQGNSAPDKSGLPSDRFSAERTGGSVSTLTIQRTQQEDSAVYLCASSAGRPNYGYTFGSGTRLTVV.

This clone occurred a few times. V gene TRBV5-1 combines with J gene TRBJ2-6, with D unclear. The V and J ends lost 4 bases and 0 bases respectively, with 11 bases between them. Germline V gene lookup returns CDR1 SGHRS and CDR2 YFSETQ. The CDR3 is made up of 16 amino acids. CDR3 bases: TGCGCCAGCAGCCAAGGACCGGTCTCTGGGGCCAACGTCCTGACTTTC. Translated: CASSQGPVSGANVLTF.

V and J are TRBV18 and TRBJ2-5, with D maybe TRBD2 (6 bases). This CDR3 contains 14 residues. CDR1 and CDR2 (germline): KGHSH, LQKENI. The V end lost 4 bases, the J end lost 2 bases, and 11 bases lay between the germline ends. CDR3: CASSLSTSQETQYF. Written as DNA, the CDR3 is TGTGCCAGCTCACTATCGACTAGTCAAGAGACCCAGTACTTC. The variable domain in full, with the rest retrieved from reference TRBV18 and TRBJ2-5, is NAGVMQNPRHLVRRRGQEARLRCSPMKGHSHVYWYRQLPEEGLKFMVYLQKENIIDESGMPKERFSAEFPKEGPSILRIQQVVRGDSAAYFCASSLSTSQETQYFGPGTRLLVL.

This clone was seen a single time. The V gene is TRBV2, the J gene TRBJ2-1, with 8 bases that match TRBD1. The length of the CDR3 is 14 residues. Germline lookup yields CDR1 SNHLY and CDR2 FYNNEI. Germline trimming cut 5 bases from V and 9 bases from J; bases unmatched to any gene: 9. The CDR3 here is CASSPQGATGEQFF. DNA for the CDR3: TGTGCCAGCAGTCCCCAGGGGGCTACGGGTGAGCAGTTCTTC. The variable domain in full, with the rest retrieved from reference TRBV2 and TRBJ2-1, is EPEVTQTPSHQVTQMGQEVILRCVPISNHLYFYWYRQILGQKVEFLVSFYNNEISEKSEIFDDQFSVERPDGSNFTLKIRSTKLEDSAMYFCASSPQGATGEQFFGPGTRLTVL.

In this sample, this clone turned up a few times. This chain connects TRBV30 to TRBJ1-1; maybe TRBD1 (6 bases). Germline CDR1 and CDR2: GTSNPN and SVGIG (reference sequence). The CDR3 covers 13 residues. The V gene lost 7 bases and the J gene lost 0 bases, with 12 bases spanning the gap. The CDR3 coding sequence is TGTGCCTCCCAGCAGGGGATGAACACTGAAGCTTTCTTT. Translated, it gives CASQQGMNTEAFF.

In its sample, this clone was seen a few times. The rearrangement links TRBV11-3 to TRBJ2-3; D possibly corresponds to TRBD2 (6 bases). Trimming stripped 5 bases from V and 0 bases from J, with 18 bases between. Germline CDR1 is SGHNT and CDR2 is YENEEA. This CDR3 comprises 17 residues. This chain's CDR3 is CASSTSFDAGSTDTQYF. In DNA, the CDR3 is TGTGCCAGCAGCACCAGCTTTGATGCGGGGAGCACAGATACGCAGTATTTT.

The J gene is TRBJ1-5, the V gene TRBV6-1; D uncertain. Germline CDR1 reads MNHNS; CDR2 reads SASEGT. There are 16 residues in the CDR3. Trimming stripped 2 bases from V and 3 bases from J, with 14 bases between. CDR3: CASSEFGSRNNQPQHF. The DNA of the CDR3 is TGTGCCAGCAGTGAATTCGGCAGCCGAAACAATCAGCCCCAGCATTTT.

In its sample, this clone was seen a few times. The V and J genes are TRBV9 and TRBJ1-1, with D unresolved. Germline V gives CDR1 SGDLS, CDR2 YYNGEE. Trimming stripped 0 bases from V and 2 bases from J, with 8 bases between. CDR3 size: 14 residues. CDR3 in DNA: TGTGCCAGCAGCGTAGAGGCGGCTAACACTGAAGCTTTCTTT. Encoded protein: CASSVEAANTEAFF.

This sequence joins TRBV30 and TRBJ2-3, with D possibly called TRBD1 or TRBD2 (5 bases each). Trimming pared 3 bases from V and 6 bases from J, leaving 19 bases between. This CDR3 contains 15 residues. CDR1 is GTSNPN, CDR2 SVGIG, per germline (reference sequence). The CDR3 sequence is CAWRWDLGLQDTQYF. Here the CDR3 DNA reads TGTGCCTGGAGGTGGGACCTCGGTCTGCAGGATACGCAGTATTTT.

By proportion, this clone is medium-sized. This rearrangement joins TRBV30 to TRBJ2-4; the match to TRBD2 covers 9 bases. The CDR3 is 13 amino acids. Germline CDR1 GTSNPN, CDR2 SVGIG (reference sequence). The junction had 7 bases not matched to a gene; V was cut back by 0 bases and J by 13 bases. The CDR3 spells CAWSVLGGGAQYF. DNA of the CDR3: TGTGCCTGGAGTGTACTGGGCGGGGGGGCCCAGTACTTC.

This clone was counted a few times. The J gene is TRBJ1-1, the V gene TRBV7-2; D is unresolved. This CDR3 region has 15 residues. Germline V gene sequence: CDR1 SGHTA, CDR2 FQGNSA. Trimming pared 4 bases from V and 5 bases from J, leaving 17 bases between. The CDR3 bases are TGTGCCAGCAGCTCCCCAGAGGGTTTTAGGACTGAAGCTTTCTTT. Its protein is CASSSPEGFRTEAFF. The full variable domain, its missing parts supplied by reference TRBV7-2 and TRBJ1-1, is GAGVSQSPSNKVTEKGKDVELRCDPISGHTALYWYRQSLGQGLEFLIYFQGNSAPDKSGLPSDRFSAERTGGSVSTLTIQRTQQEDSAVYLCASSSPEGFRTEAFFGQGTRLTVV.

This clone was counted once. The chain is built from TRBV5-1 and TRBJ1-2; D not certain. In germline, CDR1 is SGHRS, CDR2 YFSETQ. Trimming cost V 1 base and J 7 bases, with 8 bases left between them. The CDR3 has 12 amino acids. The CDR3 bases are TGCGCCAGCAGCTTGAGCGGGGTTGGCTACACCTTC. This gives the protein CASSLSGVGYTF.

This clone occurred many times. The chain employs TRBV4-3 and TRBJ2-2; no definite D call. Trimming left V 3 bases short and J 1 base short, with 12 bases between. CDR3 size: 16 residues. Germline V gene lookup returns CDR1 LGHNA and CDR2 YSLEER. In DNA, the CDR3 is TGCGCCAGCAGCCATCCAACCGGGCGGAACACCGGGGAGCTGTTTTTT. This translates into CASSHPTGRNTGELFF.